Shown below are 31 T cell receptor beta chains from a single sample sequenced in a study of T cell responses to AZD1222 COVID-19 vaccine. Assay used: immunoSEQ multiplex PCR; TCRdb lists only in-frame clones, some missing. The data show 75,000 to 80,000 clones, roughly 90% seen once. The material was peripheral blood, obtained 28 days after the second AZD1222 dose. Receptors were obtained from an adult who received the AZD1222 COVID-19 vaccine.

The chain combines TRBV25-1 with TRBJ1-2; a weak D match, TRBD1 (6 bases). The CDR3 length is 14 residues. The V end was cut by 1 base, the J end by 7 bases, with 13 bases between. From germline, CDR1 is MGHDK and CDR2 SYGVNS. DNA of the CDR3: TGTGCCAGCAGTGAATCTGGTACAGGGCCTGGCTACACCTTC. Protein product: CASSESGTGPGYTF.

V usage is TRBV28 and J usage is TRBJ2-1, with TRBD1 as a possible D gene (5 bases). There are 14 residues in the CDR3. Germline V gene lookup returns CDR1 MDHEN and CDR2 SYDVKM. V lost 3 bases, J lost 5 bases, and 11 bases lay in between. The chain's CDR3 is CASSFQGADNEQFF. DNA of the CDR3: TGTGCCAGCAGTTTTCAAGGGGCCGACAATGAGCAGTTCTTC.

The chain is built from TRBV4-3 and TRBJ1-6; 10 bases align to TRBD1. The CDR3 covers 16 residues. The junction had 8 bases not matched to a gene; V was cut back by 2 bases and J by 10 bases. Germline loops: CDR1 LGHNA, CDR2 YSLEER. The CDR3 DNA sequence: TGCGCCAGCAGCCAACCCCGGGACAGGGGAGAGTCACCCCTCCACTTT. Its protein is CASSQPRDRGESPLHF.

The rearrangement links TRBV28 to TRBJ1-2; D ambiguous. The CDR3 extends over 13 amino acids. Germline CDR1 MDHEN, CDR2 SYDVKM. Trimming removed 5 bases from V and 4 bases from J, with 11 bases in between. The CDR3 protein is CASSPPGGYGYTF. The CDR3 DNA sequence: TGTGCCAGCAGTCCCCCAGGAGGCTATGGCTACACCTTC.

This clone has a single count. The gene calls are TRBV7-8 and TRBJ1-5; unclear D gene. From germline, CDR1 is SGHVS and CDR2 FQNEAQ. V lost 5 bases to trimming and J lost 3 bases, with 17 bases between them. The CDR3 runs 16 residues. The DNA for the CDR3 is TGTGCCAGCAGCGGTCGGCGCATAGCGTACAATCAGCCCCAGCATTTT. Translated: CASSGRRIAYNQPQHF.

The rearrangement joins TRBV24-1 to TRBJ1-1; D remains unclear. The CDR3 has 12 amino acids. V was clipped by 9 bases and J by 4 bases, with 11 bases between them. Germline CDR1 is KGHDR and CDR2 is SFDVKD. The CDR3 DNA is TGTGCCACCCGGGGAGTGGGCACTGAAGCTTTCTTT. This gives the protein CATRGVGTEAFF.

The gene calls are TRBV5-1 and TRBJ1-1; no reliable D call. This CDR3 spans 13 amino acids. Germline V lookup: CDR1 SGHRS, CDR2 YFSETQ. Between the trimmed V and J ends, which lost 5 bases and 5 bases, there was a span of 13 bases. The CDR3 DNA sequence: TGCGCCAGCAGACAGACGGAATGGACTGAAGCTTTCTTT. This encodes CASRQTEWTEAFF.

The genes are TRBV7-3 and TRBJ1-2, with 11 bases matching TRBD1. The germline gives CDR1 SGHTA, CDR2 FQGTGA. This CDR3 is 15 amino acids long. J gave up 6 bases and V 0 bases, and 3 bases lay outside the gene matches. The CDR3 DNA reads TGTGCCAGCAGCTTAACCGGGACAGGGGGTAATGGCTACACCTTC. Translating it yields CASSLTGTGGNGYTF.

The V gene is TRBV15, the J gene TRBJ1-2; D remains ambiguous. The CDR3 has 12 residues. Trimming shortened V by 0 bases and J by 5 bases, and 4 bases separated the two germline ends. Germline assignment: CDR1 LNHNV and CDR2 YYDKDF (reference sequence). CDR3 protein: CATSRENYGYTF. CDR3 nucleotide sequence: TGTGCCACCAGCAGAGAAAATTATGGCTACACCTTC.

This clone is a singleton in its sample. The V call is TRBV9, the J call TRBJ2-3, with TRBD1 matching 9 bases. CDR1 is SGDLS and CDR2 is YYNGEE in the germline V gene. The CDR3 extends over 15 amino acids. The V gene end was trimmed by 5 bases and the J gene end by 2 bases; junction bases not matched to a gene: 6. The CDR3 region is CASRAGQGLTDTQYF. CDR3 DNA: TGTGCCAGCAGAGCGGGACAGGGCCTCACAGATACGCAGTATTTT.

The gene calls are TRBV5-1 and TRBJ2-7, with a weak D call TRBD1 (5 bases). The germline V gene has CDR1 SGHRS and CDR2 YFSETQ. The CDR3 runs 16 residues. V was trimmed by 6 bases and J by 7 bases, leaving 26 bases between them. The CDR3 DNA is TGCGCCAGCAACAAAGAAACCAGGGCAGGGTGGTATGAGCAGTACTTC. This translates into CASNKETRAGWYEQYF.

The chain uses TRBV19 and TRBJ2-3; D possibly corresponds to TRBD1 (5 bases). The germline V and J ends were trimmed by 5 bases and 1 base, with 13 bases remaining between them. The CDR3 extends over 15 amino acids. The V gene's germline CDR1 is LNHDA and CDR2 SQIVND (reference sequence). CDR3 sequence (DNA): TGTGCCAGTAGTTCGCGGACAACTGGCACAGATACGCAGTATTTT. The encoded protein is CASSSRTTGTDTQYF.

The V and J genes are TRBV28 and TRBJ1-6; perhaps TRBD1 as D (5 bases). CDR3 length: 14 residues. The V end lost 1 base, the J end lost 7 bases, and 8 bases lay between the germline ends. CDR1 and CDR2 from the germline V gene are MDHEN and SYDVKM. This CDR3 reads CASSLSRGNSPLHF. CDR3 DNA sequence: TGTGCCAGCAGTTTATCGCGGGGGAATTCACCCCTCCACTTT.

The chain recombines TRBV2 with TRBJ2-1, with D tentatively TRBD1 (6 bases). The germline V gene encodes CDR1 SNHLY and CDR2 FYNNEI. This CDR3 contains 14 residues. Trimming pared 6 bases from V and 2 bases from J, leaving 11 bases between. The CDR3 here is CASRTAGAYNEQFF. The DNA for the CDR3 is TGTGCCAGCAGAACGGCAGGGGCCTACAATGAGCAGTTCTTC.

This rearrangement joins TRBV30 to TRBJ2-1; TRBD2 aligns across 15 bases. The CDR3 loop spans 19 amino acids. Germline V gene sequence: CDR1 GTSNPN, CDR2 SVGIG (reference sequence). The junction had 9 bases not matched to a gene; V was cut back by 3 bases and J by 0 bases. The chain's CDR3 is CAWRRDRTSGGASYNEQFF. CDR3 DNA sequence: TGTGCCTGGAGGAGAGACCGGACTAGCGGGGGGGCCTCCTACAATGAGCAGTTCTTC.

The count of this clone is one. J is TRBJ1-5 and V is TRBV30, with 7 positions matching TRBD1. The V and J ends lost 0 bases and 12 bases, in that order; junction bases with no gene match: 11. The CDR3 covers 14 residues. The germline gives CDR1 GTSNPN, CDR2 SVGIG (reference sequence). CDR3 sequence (DNA): TGTGCCTGGAGTGTAGCCCACTTAGGACAGGACCAGCATTTT. Amino acids: CAWSVAHLGQDQHF.

This clone was counted only a few times. The V call is TRBV30, the J call TRBJ2-5; D might be TRBD2 (5 bases). The V end was cut by 0 bases, the J end by 1 base, with 9 bases between. Germline CDR1 GTSNPN, CDR2 SVGIG (reference sequence). The CDR3 length is 14 residues. The CDR3 here is CAWSVGGSQETQYF. CDR3 sequence (DNA): TGTGCCTGGAGTGTAGGCGGGTCCCAAGAGACCCAGTACTTC.

The rearrangement uses TRBV4-1 and TRBJ2-7, with a weak D call TRBD1 (5 bases). V was shortened by 1 base and J by 4 bases, with 14 bases between the two germline ends. The germline gives CDR1 MGHRA, CDR2 YSYEKL. The CDR3 spans 15 residues. CDR3 in amino acids: CASSQGARRGYEQYF. CDR3 in DNA: TGCGCCAGCAGCCAAGGGGCTAGAAGGGGATACGAGCAGTACTTC.

The chain employs TRBV7-2 and TRBJ2-7; 8 bases match TRBD2. Losses at the gene ends were 1 base for V and 6 bases for J; bases not matched to a gene: 14. The CDR3 is 17 amino acids. Germline assignment: CDR1 SGHTA and CDR2 FQGNSA. The chain's CDR3 is CASSLEWAAGALSEQYF. The DNA of the CDR3 is TGTGCCAGCAGCTTAGAATGGGCAGCGGGGGCCCTGAGCGAGCAGTACTTC.

The chain employs TRBV2 and TRBJ2-7; D is uncertain. Looked up from germline, CDR1 is SNHLY and CDR2 is FYNNEI. The V gene lost 10 bases and the J gene lost 2 bases, with 12 bases spanning the gap. The CDR3 covers 12 residues. The CDR3 DNA follows: TGTGCCATCTCGCTAGACACCTACGAGCAGTACTTC. Its translation: CAISLDTYEQYF.

The rearrangement uses TRBV27 and TRBJ1-5, with 8 bases that match TRBD1. The germline gives CDR1 MNHEY, CDR2 SMNVEV (reference sequence). The CDR3 loop spans 14 amino acids. J gave up 6 bases and V 4 bases, and 5 bases lay outside the gene matches. The CDR3 nucleotides read TGTGCCAGCAGTTCAGACAGGGGTGCTCAGCCCCAGCATTTT. It specifies CASSSDRGAQPQHF.

This CDR3 is CASSLSVGAGTEAFF. CDR3 DNA sequence: TGCGCCAGCAGCCTATCGGTGGGGGCAGGTACTGAAGCTTTCTTT. The rearrangement links TRBV4-1 to TRBJ1-1; a weak D match, TRBD1 (6 bases). This CDR3 contains 15 residues. Germline CDR1 reads MGHRA; CDR2 reads YSYEKL. V was shortened by 4 bases and J by 5 bases, with 17 bases between the two germline ends.

The chain carries TRBV7-2 and TRBJ1-1, with D uncertain. The CDR3 has 11 residues. Trimming shortened V by 6 bases and J by 6 bases, and 8 bases separated the two germline ends. Germline lookup yields CDR1 SGHTA and CDR2 FQGNSA. The CDR3 region is CASRKGSEAFF. CDR3 coding DNA: TGTGCCAGCAGAAAGGGATCTGAAGCTTTCTTT.

This clone came up once. The V call is TRBV6-5, the J call TRBJ2-3, with D possibly matching TRBD2 (6 bases). The CDR3 loop spans 14 amino acids. In germline, CDR1 is MNHEY, CDR2 SVGAGI. Trimming left V 7 bases short and J 2 bases short, with 13 bases between. The CDR3 DNA is TGTGCCAGCACAGGGACTTGGGCCACAGATACGCAGTATTTT. It is translated as CASTGTWATDTQYF.

As DNA, the CDR3 is TGTGCCAGCAGTTATGACGGACTTAATGAAAAACTGTTTTTT. Translation: CASSYDGLNEKLFF. This sequence joins TRBV6-5 and TRBJ1-4, with D uncertain. In germline, CDR1 is MNHEY, CDR2 SVGAGI. V shed 3 bases and J shed 4 bases, with 9 bases lying between them. The CDR3 runs to 14 residues.

The V gene is TRBV2, the J gene TRBJ1-4; 10 bases match TRBD1. The germline V gene encodes CDR1 SNHLY and CDR2 FYNNEI. V shed 5 bases, J shed 6 bases, and the junction held 6 bases outside the gene matches. The CDR3 length is 15 residues. The CDR3 DNA reads TGTGCCAGCAGTAAAGGTGGACAGGGGGATGAAAAACTGTTTTTT. Translated: CASSKGGQGDEKLFF.

The rearrangement uses TRBV24-1 and TRBJ1-2; the D is unclear. The V and J ends lost 5 bases and 1 base respectively, with 16 bases between them. The CDR3 length is 16 residues. Germline-derived CDR1 and CDR2 are KGHDR and SFDVKD. CDR3 coding DNA: TGTGCCACCAGTGTCAACCAGGTTTTCGGTAACTATGGCTACACCTTC. Protein sequence: CATSVNQVFGNYGYTF.

This chain uses TRBV29-1 with TRBJ1-1; 7 bases fit TRBD1. CDR1 SQVTM and CDR2 ANQGSEA come from the germline V gene. V gave up 3 bases and J gave up 1 base; unmatched junction bases: 2. There are 13 residues in the CDR3. The CDR3 region has the DNA TGCAGCGTTGACTACAGGGGGAACACTGAAGCTTTCTTT. Protein product: CSVDYRGNTEAFF.

The chain recombines TRBV7-2 with TRBJ2-2; D unclear. CDR3 length equals 15 residues. Trimming pared 0 bases from V and 4 bases from J, leaving 9 bases between. Germline V gene sequence: CDR1 SGHTA, CDR2 FQGNSA. CDR3 sequence (DNA): TGTGCCAGCAGCTTAGCGCTTGGGGTCACCGGGGAGCTGTTTTTT. This gives the protein CASSLALGVTGELFF.

V is TRBV11-2 and J is TRBJ1-1; D gene ambiguous. The V gene's germline CDR1 is SGHAT and CDR2 FQNNGV. This CDR3 is built from 12 residues. With 5 bases removed from V and 5 bases from J, the gap between germline ends came to 9 bases. The CDR3 bases are TGTGCCAGCAGCGCCCAGTCAACTGAAGCTTTCTTT. Its translation is CASSAQSTEAFF.

The chain joins TRBV5-1 to TRBJ2-1; D gene unclear. CDR1 is SGHRS and CDR2 is YFSETQ in the germline V gene. V was cut by 5 bases and J by 0 bases, with 12 bases left in between. This CDR3 region has 15 residues. The CDR3 region has the DNA TGCGCCAGCAGACCCGTAAGTAGCTCCTACAATGAGCAGTTCTTC. It codes for CASRPVSSSYNEQFF.